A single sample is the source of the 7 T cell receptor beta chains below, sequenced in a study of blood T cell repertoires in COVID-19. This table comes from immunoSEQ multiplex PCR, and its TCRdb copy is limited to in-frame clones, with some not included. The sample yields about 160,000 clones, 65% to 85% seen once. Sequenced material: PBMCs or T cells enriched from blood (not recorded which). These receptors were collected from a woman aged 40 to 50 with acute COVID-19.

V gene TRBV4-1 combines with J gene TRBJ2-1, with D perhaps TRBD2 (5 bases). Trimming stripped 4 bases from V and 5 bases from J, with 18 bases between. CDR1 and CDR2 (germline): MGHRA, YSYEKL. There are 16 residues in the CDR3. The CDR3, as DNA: TGCGCCAGCAGCCCCGGCCGGGGTGGGGATAACAATGAGCAGTTCTTC. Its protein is CASSPGRGGDNNEQFF.

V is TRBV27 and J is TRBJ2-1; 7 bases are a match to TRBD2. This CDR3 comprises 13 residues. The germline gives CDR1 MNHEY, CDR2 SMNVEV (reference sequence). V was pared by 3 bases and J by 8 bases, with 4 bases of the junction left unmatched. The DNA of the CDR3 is TGTGCCAGCAGTTTGACTAGCCTAGATGAGCAGTTCTTC. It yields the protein CASSLTSLDEQFF.

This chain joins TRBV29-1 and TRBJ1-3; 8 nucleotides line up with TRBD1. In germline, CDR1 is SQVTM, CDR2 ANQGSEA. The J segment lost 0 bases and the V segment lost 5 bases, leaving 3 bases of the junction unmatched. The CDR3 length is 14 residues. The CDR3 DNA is TGCAGCGTTATCACAGGGGGCTCTGGAAACACCATATATTTT. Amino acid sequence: CSVITGGSGNTIYF.

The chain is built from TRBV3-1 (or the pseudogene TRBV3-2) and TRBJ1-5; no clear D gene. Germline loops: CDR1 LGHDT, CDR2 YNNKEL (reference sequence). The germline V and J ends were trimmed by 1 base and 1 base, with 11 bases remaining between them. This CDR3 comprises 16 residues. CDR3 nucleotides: TGTGCCAGCAGCCAAGGTTGGAGCGGCAGCAATCAGCCCCAGCATTTT. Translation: CASSQGWSGSNQPQHF.

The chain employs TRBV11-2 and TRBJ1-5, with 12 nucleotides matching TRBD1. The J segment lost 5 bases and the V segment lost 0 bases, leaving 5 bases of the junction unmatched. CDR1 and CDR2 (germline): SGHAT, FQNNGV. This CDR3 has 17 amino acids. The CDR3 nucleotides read TGTGCCAGCAGCTTAGATCGGGACAGGGGGCCCGATCAGCCCCAGCATTTT. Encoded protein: CASSLDRDRGPDQPQHF.

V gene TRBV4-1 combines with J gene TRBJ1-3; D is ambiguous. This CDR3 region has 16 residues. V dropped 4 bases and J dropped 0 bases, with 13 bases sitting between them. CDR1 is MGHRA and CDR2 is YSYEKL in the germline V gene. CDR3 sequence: CASSRILSGSGNTIYF. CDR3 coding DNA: TGCGCCAGCAGCCGTATCCTCAGCGGCTCTGGAAACACCATATATTTT.

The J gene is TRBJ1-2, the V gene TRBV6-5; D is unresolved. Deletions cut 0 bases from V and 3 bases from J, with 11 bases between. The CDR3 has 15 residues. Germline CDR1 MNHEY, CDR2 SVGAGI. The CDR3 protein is CASSYSDSGYYGYTF. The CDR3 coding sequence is TGTGCCAGCAGTTACTCTGATAGCGGTTACTATGGCTACACCTTC.